This T cell receptor (beta chain) is drawn from a study of monozygotic twins with inflammatory bowel disease (dated by TCRdb to the late 2010s). In the study overall: The complete study included 28 monozygotic twin pairs: 19 IBD-discordant Danish pairs and nine German pairs, of which four were IBD-concordant and five were IBD-discordant. Each individual had, on average, about 151 000 unique TCRalpha sequences and 181 000 unique TCRbeta sequences available for analysis. Disease-associated traits were sought mainly through comparisons between IBD patients and their genetically identical healthy co-twins within discordant pairs. Study-level results and caveats: Differing immunosuppressive treatments among patients may have added background noise and inter-individual variability to the repertoires. Compared with healthy twins, IBD patients shared fewer clonotypes with other individuals, and the difference was most pronounced in patients with signs of disease activity. No single strong signal or clonotype linked to IBD turned up in the results, so the idea that one exists was not supported. The analysis was unable to tell apart different T cell subtypes. Measured by the inverse Simpson index, TCRbeta repertoire diversity was lower in IBD patients than in their healthy co-twins. Concordant and discordant twins showed no difference in repertoire similarity, possibly because of limited statistical power.

From each donor, a roughly 2.5 ml peripheral blood sample was drawn into PAXgene tubes and stored at -80 degrees C. Without T cell sorting, total RNA was isolated from whole blood using the PAXgene blood miRNA kit on an automated QIAcube. Deep TCRalpha and TCRbeta repertoire profiling with unique molecular barcoding was performed on peripheral blood of monozygotic twin pairs concordant or discordant for inflammatory bowel disease. For every twin pair, smoking habits were documented, and each individual was categorised as a current, former or never smoker. About this clonotype: Its antigen remains undetermined.

Library preparation employed 5' RACE. For each TCR library, around 3,500 ng of total RNA was used. For each sample, cDNA synthesis with SMARTScribe reverse transcriptase was split into eight separate reactions. During cDNA synthesis, template switching was used to introduce unique molecular identifiers that contained a 6-nucleotide sample barcode. Two nested PCRs of about 15 and 9 cycles amplified the TCRalpha and TCRbeta cDNA, and bead purification followed each PCR. Before amplification, the cDNA was both treated with uracil DNA-glycosylase and purified with the QIAquick PCR purification kit. The second PCR added Illumina TruSeq-compatible adapters along with sample-specific barcodes. Library quality and concentration were assessed using TapeStation and Qubit, and about 5 ng of each library was pooled. Sequencing of the pooled libraries was done on an Illumina HiSeq2500 single-index Rapid Run using custom sequencing primers and 2 x 100 bp reads. The paper's data handling went like this. PCR and sequencing errors were corrected by UMI-based consensus assembly using MiGEC version 1.2.6. MiXCR version 2.1.1 handled V(D)J alignment, clonotype assembly and CDR3 extraction. Gene usage, clonotype sharing and MAIT/NKT TCR abundance were normalised by analysing the top 1000, 10 000 and 20 000 clonotypes per sample. After downsampling to 27 000 UMIs, diversity was calculated as the inverse Simpson index using the vegan R package. Paired Mann-Whitney U tests were applied to discordant twin pairs, with Benjamini-Hochberg correction for multiple testing. Reprocessed by TCRdb, the reads give a single entry per CDR3 protein sequence, without DNA. The V and J calls were not made by the authors but by TCRdb's processing. The table kept for this sample lists tens of thousands of distinct CDR3 sequences. Around 5.3% of the sample is held by the ten biggest clonotypes.

The receptor's source is a human donor with ulcerative colitis or Crohn's disease, or a healthy co-twin of an affected twin (not recorded which). Sequencing was carried out using blood.

The CDR3 reads as follows: CASSVRDSGELFF. Recombination connected TRBV9 to TRBJ2-2. CDR1 SGDLS and CDR2 YYNGEE were looked up in the germline V gene. There are 13 amino acids in the CDR3, from cysteine to phenylalanine inclusive. The nucleotide record is missing.